There are a few counts of the clone carrying this TCR beta chain. Antigen specificity is unknown. The data originate from a study of blood T cells in healthy people across ages. Study background: There was about one barcoded beta molecule captured by template switching per two T cells. Findings and limits, study-wide: Unsorted PBMC input precluded a conclusive naive versus antigen-experienced comparison.

Primers used in a second PCR of roughly 6 to 11 cycles were a sample-barcoded 5' primer and a J-beta primer mix. A single record per CDR3 protein comes from TCRdb applying MiXCR to the 5' RACE reads. Of about 810,000 distinct CDR3 sequences in the sample, about 37% were seen once. This CDR3 has 16 residues. Between the trimmed V and J ends, which lost 5 bases and 0 bases, there was a span of 14 bases. The germline V gene encodes CDR1 SGHAT and CDR2 FQDESV (reference sequence). The donors, aged roughly 6 to 90, were healthy Caucasians from Russia. With each sample, at least 5 micrograms of total RNA were extracted.

The clonotype was recovered from a man between 18 and 29 years old in good health. Sequencing was done on a sample of blood. The chain is built from TRBV11-1 and TRBJ2-1; D not certain. The CDR3 sequence: CASSRGLLSSYNEQFF. CDR3 in DNA: TGTGCCAGCAGCCGCGGCTTATTAAGCTCCTACAATGAGCAGTTCTTC.